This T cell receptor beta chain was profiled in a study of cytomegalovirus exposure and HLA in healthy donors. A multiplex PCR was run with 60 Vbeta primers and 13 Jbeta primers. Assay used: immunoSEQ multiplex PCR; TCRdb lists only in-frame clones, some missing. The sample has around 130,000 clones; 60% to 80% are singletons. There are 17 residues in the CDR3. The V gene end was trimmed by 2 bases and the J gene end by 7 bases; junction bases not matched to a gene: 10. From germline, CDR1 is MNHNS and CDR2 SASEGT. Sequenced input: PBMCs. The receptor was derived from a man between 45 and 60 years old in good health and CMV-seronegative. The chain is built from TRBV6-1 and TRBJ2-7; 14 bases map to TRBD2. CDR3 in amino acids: CASSELLGGLAGVEQYF. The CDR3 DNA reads TGTGCCAGCAGTGAACTACTAGGGGGACTAGCGGGAGTTGAGCAGTACTTC.